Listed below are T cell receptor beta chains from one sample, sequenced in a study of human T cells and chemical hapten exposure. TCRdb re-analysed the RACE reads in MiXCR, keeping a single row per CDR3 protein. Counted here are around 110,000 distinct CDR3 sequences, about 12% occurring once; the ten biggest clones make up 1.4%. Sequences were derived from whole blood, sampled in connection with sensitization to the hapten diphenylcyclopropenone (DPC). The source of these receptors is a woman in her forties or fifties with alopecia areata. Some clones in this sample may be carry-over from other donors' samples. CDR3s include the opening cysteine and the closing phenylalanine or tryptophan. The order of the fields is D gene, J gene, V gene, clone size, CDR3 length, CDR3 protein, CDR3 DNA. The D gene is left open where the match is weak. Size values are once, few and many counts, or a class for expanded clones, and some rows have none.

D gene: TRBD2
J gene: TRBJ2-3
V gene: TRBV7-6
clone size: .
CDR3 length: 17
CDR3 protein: CASSLVSSGADTDTQYF
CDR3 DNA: TGTGCCAGCAGCTTAGTTTCTAGCGGGGCGGACACAGATACGCAGTATTTT

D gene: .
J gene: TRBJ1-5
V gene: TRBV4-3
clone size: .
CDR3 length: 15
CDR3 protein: CASSQGRRSDQPQHF
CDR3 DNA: TGCGCCAGCAGCCAAGGGAGGCGGTCGGACCAGCCCCAGCATTTT

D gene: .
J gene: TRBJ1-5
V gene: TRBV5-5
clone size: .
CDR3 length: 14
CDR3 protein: CASSLRIDGQPQHF
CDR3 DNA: TGTGCCAGCAGCTTACGTATAGATGGTCAGCCCCAGCATTTT

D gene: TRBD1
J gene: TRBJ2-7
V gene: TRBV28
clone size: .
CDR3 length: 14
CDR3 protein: CASHPTGTANKQYF
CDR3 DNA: TGTGCCAGCCATCCAACCGGGACAGCTAATAAGCAGTACTTC

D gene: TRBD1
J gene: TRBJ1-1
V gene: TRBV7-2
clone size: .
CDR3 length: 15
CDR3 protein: CASSSLYRGKTEAFF
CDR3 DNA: TGTGCCAGCAGCTCACTATACAGGGGAAAAACTGAAGCTTTCTTT

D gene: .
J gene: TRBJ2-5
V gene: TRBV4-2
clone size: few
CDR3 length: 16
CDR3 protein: CASSQGPGGYQETQYF
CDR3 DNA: TGTGCCAGCAGCCAAGGGCCGGGGGGCTACCAAGAGACCCAGTACTTC

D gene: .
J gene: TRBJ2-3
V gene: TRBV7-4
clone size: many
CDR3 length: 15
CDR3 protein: CASSSRRNLGDTQYF
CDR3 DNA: TGTGCCAGCAGCTCCCGTCGAAATCTGGGGGATACGCAGTATTTT

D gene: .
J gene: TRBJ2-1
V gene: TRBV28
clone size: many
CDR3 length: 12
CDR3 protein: CASTRGINEQFF
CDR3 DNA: TGTGCCAGCACCCGGGGGATTAATGAGCAGTTCTTC

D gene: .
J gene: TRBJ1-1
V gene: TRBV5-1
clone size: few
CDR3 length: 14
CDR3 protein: CASSPGQSYTEAFF
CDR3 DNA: TGCGCCAGCAGCCCCGGACAGAGTTACACTGAAGCTTTCTTT

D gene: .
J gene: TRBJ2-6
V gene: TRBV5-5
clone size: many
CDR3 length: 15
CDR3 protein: CASSSPGSGANVLTF
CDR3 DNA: TGTGCCAGCAGCTCCCCCGGCTCTGGGGCCAACGTCCTGACTTTC

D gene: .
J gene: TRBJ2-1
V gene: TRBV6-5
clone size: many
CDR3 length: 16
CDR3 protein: CASTTRAAFSYNEQFF
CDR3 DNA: TGTGCCAGCACCACGAGGGCGGCCTTCTCCTACAATGAGCAGTTCTTC

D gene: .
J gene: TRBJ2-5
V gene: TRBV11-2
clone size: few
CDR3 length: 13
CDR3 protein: CASSPEVGETQYF
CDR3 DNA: TGTGCCAGCAGCCCAGAAGTTGGGGAGACCCAGTACTTC

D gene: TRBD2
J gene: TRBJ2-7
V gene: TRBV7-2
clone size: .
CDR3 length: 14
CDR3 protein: CASSPQSSGKKQYF
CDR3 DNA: TGTGCCAGCAGCCCTCAGTCCAGCGGGAAGAAGCAGTACTTC

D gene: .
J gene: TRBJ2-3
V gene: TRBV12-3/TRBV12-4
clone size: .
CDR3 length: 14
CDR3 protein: CASSFGSEGDTQYF
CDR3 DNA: TGTGCCAGCAGTTTTGGTTCCGAGGGGGATACGCAGTATTTT

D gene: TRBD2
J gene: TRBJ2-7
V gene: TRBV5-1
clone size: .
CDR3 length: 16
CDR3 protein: CASSTGTSGSSYEQYF
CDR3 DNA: TGCGCCAGCAGCACCGGGACTAGCGGGAGTTCCTACGAGCAGTACTTC

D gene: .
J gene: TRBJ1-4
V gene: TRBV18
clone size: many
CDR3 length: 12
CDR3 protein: CASSPSGEKLFF
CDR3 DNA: TGTGCCAGCTCACCGAGCGGGGAAAAACTGTTTTTT

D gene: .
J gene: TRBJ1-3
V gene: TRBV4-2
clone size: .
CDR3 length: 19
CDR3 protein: CASSQVLATPGGSGNTIYF
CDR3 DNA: TGTGCCAGCAGCCAAGTGTTGGCTACCCCCGGCGGCTCTGGAAACACCATATATTTT

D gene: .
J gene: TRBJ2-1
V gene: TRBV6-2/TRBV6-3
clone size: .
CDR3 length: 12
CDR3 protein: CASSVVHNEQFF
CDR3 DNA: TGTGCCAGCAGCGTAGTCCACAATGAGCAGTTCTTC

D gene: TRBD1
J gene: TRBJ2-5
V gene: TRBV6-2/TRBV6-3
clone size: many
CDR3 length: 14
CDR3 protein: CASNGQGKGETQYF
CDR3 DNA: TGTGCCAGCAACGGACAGGGGAAGGGAGAGACCCAGTACTTC

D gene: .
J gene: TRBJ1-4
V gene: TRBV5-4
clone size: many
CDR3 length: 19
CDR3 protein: CASSSRAVHGGPTNEKLFF
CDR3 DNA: TGTGCCAGCAGCTCGAGGGCCGTCCACGGAGGTCCAACTAATGAAAAACTGTTTTTT

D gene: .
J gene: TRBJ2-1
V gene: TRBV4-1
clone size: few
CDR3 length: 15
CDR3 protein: CASSQEGGQRDEQFF
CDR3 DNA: TGCGCCAGCAGCCAAGAAGGCGGACAACGGGATGAGCAGTTCTTC

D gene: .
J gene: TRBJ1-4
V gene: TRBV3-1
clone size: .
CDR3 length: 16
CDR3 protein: CASSQVGAAANEKLFF
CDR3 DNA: TGTGCCAGCAGCCAAGTAGGGGCCGCAGCTAATGAAAAACTGTTTTTT